Following are 20 T cell receptor beta chains from one sample sequenced in a study of spatial heterogeneity in lung cancer. Time point in this sample: blood at routine non-recurrence follow-up after resection. Unsorted whole RNA from tumor, nontumor lung or frozen PBMC underwent sequencing. Each CDR3 protein gets one entry after TCRdb re-called the 5' RACE reads with MiXCR. Among some 110,000 distinct CDR3 sequences listed, more than 10% were seen once. The sample was PBMCs, taken at follow-up. The receptor set was obtained from a male donor with early-stage non-small cell lung cancer.

This clonotype occurred many times. The genes are TRBV6-5 and TRBJ2-7; the D call may be TRBD1 or TRBD2 (5 bases each). The CDR3 runs to 15 residues. With 0 bases removed from V and 2 bases from J, the gap between germline ends came to 11 bases. Germline CDR1 reads MNHEY; CDR2 reads SVGAGI. The CDR3, as DNA: TGTGCCAGCAGTTACTCAGGGACGGGCACCTACGAGCAGTACTTC. This gives the protein CASSYSGTGTYEQYF.

V usage is TRBV28 and J usage is TRBJ1-6; 7 nucleotides line up with TRBD1. Germline V gene data show CDR1 as MDHEN and CDR2 as SYDVKM. Trimming at V came to 8 bases and at J to 14 bases, leaving 15 bases not matched to a gene. The CDR3 is 14 amino acids. In DNA form, the CDR3 reads TGTGCCAGCTGTCCCCCCGCCCCCAGGGGGACCCTCCACTTT. Amino acids: CASCPPAPRGTLHF.

This clonotype was picked up a small number of times. The chain joins TRBV9 to TRBJ2-3; D is ambiguous. The germline CDR1 and CDR2 sequences are SGDLS and YYNGEE. The CDR3 totals 14 residues. The ends were cut back, 4 bases at V and 5 bases at J, with 14 bases in the middle. The CDR3 coding sequence is TGTGCCAGCAGCTTGGGCCCACGGCAAGATACGCAGTATTTT. Translation: CASSLGPRQDTQYF.

In this sample, this clonotype turned up many times. The chain uses TRBV7-2 and TRBJ2-3; 13 bases map to TRBD2. Germline loops: CDR1 SGHTA, CDR2 FQGNSA. After removal of 5 bases from V and 5 bases from J, the junction contained 7 bases not matched to a gene. The CDR3 covers 16 residues. The CDR3 DNA sequence: TGTGCCAGCAGCATACTAGCGGGGGGGAAGGTAGATACGCAGTATTTT. Translated: CASSILAGGKVDTQYF.

The chain couples TRBV20-1 to TRBJ2-7; 10 nucleotides line up with TRBD2. The CDR3 runs 15 residues. J was trimmed by 2 bases and V by 5 bases; bases with no gene match: 9. Germline V lookup: CDR1 DFQATT, CDR2 SNEGSKA (reference sequence). In DNA form, the CDR3 reads TGCAGTGCTTCTCTAGCGGGGGCCCTCCCCTACGAGCAGTACTTC. Residues: CSASLAGALPYEQYF.

This clonotype was seen many times. V gene TRBV19 combines with J gene TRBJ1-5, with a weak D call TRBD1 (5 bases). Germline V gene lookup returns CDR1 LNHDA and CDR2 SQIVND (reference sequence). The CDR3 has 15 residues. Trimming cost V 4 bases and J 4 bases, with 14 bases left between them. The chain's CDR3 is CASSTQETVNQPQHF. The CDR3 DNA sequence: TGTGCCAGTAGTACACAGGAGACCGTAAATCAGCCCCAGCATTTT. Full variable domain (outside the CDR3, taken from reference TRBV19 and TRBJ1-5): DGGITQSPKYLFRKEGQNVTLSCEQNLNHDAMYWYRQDPGQGLRLIYYSQIVNDFQKGDIAEGYSVSREKKESFPLTVTSAQKNPTAFYLCASSTQETVNQPQHFGDGTRLSIL.

This clonotype was observed a handful of times. This chain uses TRBV4-1 with TRBJ1-1; D is uncertain. The V and J ends lost 0 bases and 1 base respectively, with 12 bases between them. The CDR3 sequence is 16 residues long. Per the germline V gene, CDR1 is MGHRA and CDR2 is YSYEKL. Written as DNA, the CDR3 is TGCGCCAGCAGCCAAGATTGGCGGGAGGGGAACACTGAAGCTTTCTTT. It translates to CASSQDWREGNTEAFF.

There are many counts of this clonotype. The chain joins TRBV6-5 to TRBJ2-3, with a possible D match to TRBD2 (6 bases). This CDR3 region has 11 residues. Between the trimmed V and J ends, which lost 4 bases and 11 bases, there was a span of 10 bases. The germline V gene encodes CDR1 MNHEY and CDR2 SVGAGI. The CDR3 here is CASSFGLLQYF. The CDR3 coding sequence is TGTGCCAGCAGTTTTGGACTACTGCAGTATTTT.

This clonotype was counted between two and nine times. V usage is TRBV9 and J usage is TRBJ2-2, with TRBD1 identical over 7 bases. Germline V lookup: CDR1 SGDLS, CDR2 YYNGEE. CDR3 length equals 15 residues. The V segment lost 4 bases and the J segment 6 bases; nucleotides outside the gene matches: 9. The CDR3 spells CASSSRDRISGELFF. The CDR3 coding sequence is TGTGCCAGCAGCTCCCGGGACAGAATTTCCGGGGAGCTGTTTTTT.

The CDR3 DNA reads TGCAGCGGACTTAGAGGGACAGGGGTTAATCAAGAGACCCAGTACTTC. Protein: CSGLRGTGVNQETQYF. The chain couples TRBV29-1 to TRBJ2-5, with 10 positions matching TRBD1. This CDR3 contains 16 residues. Trimming at V came to 7 bases and at J to 2 bases, leaving 13 bases not matched to a gene. CDR1 is SQVTM, CDR2 ANQGSEA, per germline.

This clonotype was recorded at least ten times. The chain couples TRBV2 to TRBJ1-5; 8 bases fit TRBD1. The junction had 0 bases not matched to a gene; V was cut back by 3 bases and J by 2 bases. The CDR3 has 14 amino acids. Germline CDR1 and CDR2: SNHLY and FYNNEI. The CDR3 spells CASSETGGNQPQHF. CDR3 DNA sequence: TGTGCCAGCAGTGAGACAGGGGGCAATCAGCCCCAGCATTTT.

There are a few counts of this clonotype. The chain is built from TRBV7-2 and TRBJ2-7; 8 bases agree with TRBD2. The length of the CDR3 is 13 residues. V lost 1 base and J lost 12; bases outside the gene matches: 8. Germline V lookup: CDR1 SGHTA, CDR2 FQGNSA. The CDR3 DNA reads TGTGCCAGCAGCTTAGAAGGTAGCGGGGTCCCGTACTTC. Translated, it gives CASSLEGSGVPYF.

At least ten counts were recorded for this clonotype. The rearrangement links TRBV10-3 to TRBJ1-5; D remains ambiguous. Trimming removed 10 bases at V and 9 bases at J, with 19 bases between. Germline V gene lookup returns CDR1 ENHRY and CDR2 SYGVKD. The CDR3 consists of 13 residues. The CDR3 DNA follows: TGTGCCACCGCATTGGATGAGAACCGGCCCCAGCATTTT. Its protein product is CATALDENRPQHF.

This clonotype appeared a few times. This chain uses TRBV7-8 with TRBJ2-4; D is undetermined. The length of the CDR3 is 16 residues. Looked up from germline, CDR1 is SGHVS and CDR2 is FQNEAQ. Trimming shortened V by 1 base and J by 0 bases, and 10 bases separated the two germline ends. CDR3 in amino acids: CASSLGAGEAKNIQYF. In DNA form, the CDR3 reads TGTGCCAGCAGCTTAGGGGCAGGAGAAGCCAAAAACATTCAGTACTTC.

This chain uses TRBV12-3 or TRBV12-4 with TRBJ2-5; D gene ambiguous. The CDR3 is 12 amino acids. The V and J ends lost 1 base and 5 bases respectively, with 5 bases between them. In DNA, the CDR3 is TGTGCCAGCAGTTTAGGTTGGGAGACCCAGTACTTC. It codes for CASSLGWETQYF.

The chain links TRBV24-1 to TRBJ2-1; the D call may be TRBD1 or TRBD2 (6 bases each). Trimming removed 3 bases at V and 4 bases at J, with 12 bases between. The germline CDR1 and CDR2 sequences are KGHDR and SFDVKD. The CDR3 covers 15 residues. The CDR3 region has the DNA TGTGCCACCAGTGATCGAGGGGGGCGGTACAATGAGCAGTTCTTC. As protein: CATSDRGGRYNEQFF.

This clonotype was recorded at least ten times. The genes are TRBV12-3 or TRBV12-4 and TRBJ1-6; 11 bases are a match to TRBD1. Trimming at V came to 5 bases and at J to 7 bases, leaving 10 bases not matched to a gene. The CDR3 is 17 residues long. CDR3 sequence: CASSRLGTGGGNSPLHF. CDR3 sequence (DNA): TGTGCCAGCAGTAGACTCGGGACAGGGGGAGGAAATTCACCCCTCCACTTT.

The chain carries TRBV29-1 and TRBJ1-5; 11 nucleotides line up with TRBD1. Germline assignment: CDR1 SQVTM and CDR2 ANQGSEA. The CDR3 spans 13 residues. The junction had 4 bases not matched to a gene; V was cut back by 7 bases and J by 5 bases. CDR3 sequence: CSAGQGADQPQHF. The DNA for the CDR3 is TGCAGCGCCGGACAGGGGGCCGATCAGCCCCAGCATTTT.

This clonotype was seen a few times. Written as DNA, the CDR3 is TGTGCCAGCAGGGGGACAGCTCGGGAGCAGTACTTC. It specifies CASRGTAREQYF. V is TRBV6-2 or TRBV6-3 and J is TRBJ2-7, with 7 bases that match TRBD1. Germline V gene sequence: CDR1 MNHEY, CDR2 SVGEGT. The CDR3 totals 12 residues. The V and J ends lost 6 bases and 7 bases, in that order; junction bases with no gene match: 6.

The V gene is TRBV28, the J gene TRBJ2-7, with 8 bases identical to TRBD2. Germline V gene data show CDR1 as MDHEN and CDR2 as SYDVKM. V shed 5 bases and J 3 bases; nucleotides not matched to a gene: 9. CDR3 size: 15 residues. In nucleotides, the CDR3 is TGTGCCAGCAGTAAGCCGGGACTAGGTCTCTACGAGCAGTACTTC. It codes for CASSKPGLGLYEQYF.